This T cell receptor (beta chain) was identified during a study of T cells in tumors after PD-1 blockade. Study in general: Prior checkpoint blockade, systemic immunosuppressant use, or anti-cancer therapy within 4 weeks excluded patients. Each patient got pembrolizumab 200 mg every 3 weeks or cemiplimab 350 mg every 2 weeks. During anti-PD-1 treatment, some patients continued daily vismodegib 150 mg.

The data were produced by immunoSEQ multiplex PCR, yet TCRdb's version contains in-frame clones alone and is incomplete. The sample contains about 59,000 clones, about 82% of which appear only once. Genomic DNA template from tumor biopsies or peripheral blood, 616 ng to 6,004 ng input. This clone is a singleton in its sample. Germline lookup yields CDR1 GTSNPN and CDR2 SVGIG (reference sequence). The length of the CDR3 is 14 residues. V was trimmed by 4 bases and J by 6 bases, leaving 15 bases between them. The rearrangement links TRBV30 to TRBJ2-2, with D maybe TRBD2 (5 bases). The source material was PBMCs, sampled before anti-PD-1 treatment. The sequence was collected from a human donor with basal cell carcinoma. The CDR3 DNA reads TGTGCCTGGAATCGAGGAGTGAGGGCCGGGGAGCTGTTTTTT. As protein: CAWNRGVRAGELFF.